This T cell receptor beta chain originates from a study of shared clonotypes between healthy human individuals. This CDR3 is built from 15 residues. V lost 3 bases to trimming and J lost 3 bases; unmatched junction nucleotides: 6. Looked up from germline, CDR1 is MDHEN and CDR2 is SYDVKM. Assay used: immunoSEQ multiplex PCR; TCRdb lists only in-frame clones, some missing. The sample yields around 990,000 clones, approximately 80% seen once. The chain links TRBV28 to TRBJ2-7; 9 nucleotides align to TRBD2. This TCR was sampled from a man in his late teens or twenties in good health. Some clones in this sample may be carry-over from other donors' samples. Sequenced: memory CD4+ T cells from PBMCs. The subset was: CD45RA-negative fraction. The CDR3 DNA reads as TGTGCCAGCAGTTTTGTAGCGGGGGTTCTCTACGAGCAGTACTTC. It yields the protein CASSFVAGVLYEQYF. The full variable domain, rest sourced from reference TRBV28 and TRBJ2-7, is DVKVTQSSRYLVKRTGEKVFLECVQDMDHENMFWYRQDPGLGLRLIYFSYDVKMKEKGDIPEGYSVSREKKERFSLILESASTNQTSMYLCASSFVAGVLYEQYFGPGTRLTVT.